Each of the 5 T cell receptor beta chains below was sequenced from the same sample in a study of blood T cell repertoires in COVID-19. Sequencing used immunoSEQ multiplex PCR; TCRdb keeps in-frame clones, though not all of them. The sample contains 140,000 or so clones, 80% of which appear only once. The source material was peripheral blood. The receptors shown here come from a woman aged 50 to 60 with acute or convalescent COVID-19.

To note about this clone: A junction end diverges from the germline sequence, so it may reflect a read error. The V and J genes are TRBV6-5 and TRBJ2-5; TRBD2 matches at 7 bases. The CDR3 has 14 residues. Germline V gives CDR1 MNHEY, CDR2 SVGAGI. CDR3 sequence: CASSNPQTPGTIDF. In DNA, the CDR3 is TGTGCCAGCAGTAACCCCCAAACCCCCGGGACTATTGACTTC.

J is TRBJ1-2 and V is TRBV6-6; D call uncertain. V dropped 7 bases and J dropped 6 bases, with 21 bases sitting between them. CDR1 MNHNY and CDR2 SVGAGI come from the germline V gene (reference sequence). The length of the CDR3 is 15 residues. DNA of the CDR3: TGTGCCAGCACCCCAGAGAGACAACGCTCTGATGGCTACACCTTC. It codes for CASTPERQRSDGYTF.

This chain connects TRBV12-3 or TRBV12-4 to TRBJ2-3; possibly TRBD1 for D (6 bases). This CDR3 region has 12 residues. V gave up 4 bases and J gave up 11 bases, with 13 bases separating them. Here the CDR3 reads CASSYRDMKQYF. The DNA of the CDR3 is TGTGCCAGCAGTTACAGGGACATGAAGCAGTATTTT.

J is TRBJ1-6 and V is TRBV6-1, with D unclear. Trimming left V 3 bases short and J 9 bases short, with 15 bases between. The CDR3 is 15 amino acids. Germline V gene data show CDR1 as MNHNS and CDR2 as SASEGT. Here the CDR3 reads CASSDSHYNGSPLHF. The CDR3 nucleotides read TGTGCCAGCAGTGACAGCCACTATAACGGTTCACCCCTCCACTTT.

The sample holds many counts of this clone. V gene TRBV5-6 combines with J gene TRBJ1-2; possibly TRBD1 for D (6 bases). CDR3 size: 13 residues. Trimming cost V 7 bases and J 3 bases, with 13 bases left between them. Per germline, CDR1 SGHDT and CDR2 YYEEEE. The CDR3 loop reads CASRRGGDYGYTF. CDR3 sequence (DNA): TGTGCCAGCCGAAGAGGGGGAGACTATGGCTACACCTTC. Looking up the rest from reference TRBV5-6 and TRBJ1-2 gives the full variable domain: DAGVTQSPTHLIKTRGQQVTLRCSPKSGHDTVSWYQQALGQGPQFIFQYYEEEERQRGNFPDRFSGHQFPNYSSELNVNALLLGDSALYLCASRRGGDYGYTFGSGTRLTVV.